Following are 7 T cell receptor beta chains from one sample sequenced in a study of beta chain features in type 1 diabetes. Of the isolated RNA, all was reverse transcribed, and so the sequenced material was expressed TCRB transcripts. Using immunoSEQ multiplex PCR, the repertoire was profiled, and TCRdb retains in-frame clones only, with some absent. The sample includes approximately 120,000 clones, almost 40% of them seen just once. Sequencing was performed on stem cell memory CD4+ T cells from blood. The receptors stem from a woman aged 18-30 years in good health.

A few counts support this clone. The CDR3 spells CAWSGDSYEQYF. The CDR3, as DNA: TGTGCCTGGAGTGGCGACAGCTACGAGCAGTACTTC. The chain couples TRBV30 to TRBJ2-7; TRBD1 might be the D (5 bases). Germline V gene sequence: CDR1 GTSNPN, CDR2 SVGIG (reference sequence). CDR3 length equals 12 residues. Between the trimmed V and J ends, which lost 1 base and 3 bases, there was a span of 7 bases.

The CDR3 sequence is CASSQGWDSGTGELFF. CDR3 nucleotides: TGTGCCAGCAGCCAGGGTTGGGACTCCGGCACCGGGGAGCTGTTTTTT. V and J are TRBV7-2 and TRBJ2-2; a weak D match, TRBD2 (6 bases). The germline V gene has CDR1 SGHTA and CDR2 FQGNSA. Trimming stripped 5 bases from V and 4 bases from J, with 17 bases between. The length of the CDR3 is 16 residues.

The chain's CDR3 is CASSFWRDTDTQYF. The CDR3 region has the DNA TGTGCCAGCAGTTTTTGGAGGGATACAGATACGCAGTATTTT. The chain uses TRBV28 and TRBJ2-3, with D tentatively TRBD2 (6 bases). The CDR3 extends over 14 amino acids. V dropped 3 bases and J dropped 3 bases, with 10 bases sitting between them. The germline V gene encodes CDR1 MDHEN and CDR2 SYDVKM. The variable domain in full, with the rest retrieved from reference TRBV28 and TRBJ2-3, is DVKVTQSSRYLVKRTGEKVFLECVQDMDHENMFWYRQDPGLGLRLIYFSYDVKMKEKGDIPEGYSVSREKKERFSLILESASTNQTSMYLCASSFWRDTDTQYFGPGTRLTVL.

A few counts support this clone. The chain recombines TRBV6-1 with TRBJ1-2, with D possibly TRBD1 on 6 matching bases. Germline V gene lookup returns CDR1 MNHNS and CDR2 SASEGT. Trimming left V 6 bases short and J 4 bases short, with 9 bases between. This CDR3 has 12 residues. CDR3 bases: TGTGCCAGCAGACAGACAGGCTATGGCTACACCTTC. Its protein product is CASRQTGYGYTF.

The V and J genes are TRBV28 and TRBJ2-1; tentatively, D is TRBD2 (6 bases). Germline lookup yields CDR1 MDHEN and CDR2 SYDVKM. Trimming cost V 2 bases and J 2 bases, with 10 bases left between them. CDR3 length: 15 amino acids. The CDR3 is CASSLAGIAYNEQFF. The CDR3 DNA is TGTGCCAGCAGTTTAGCGGGGATCGCCTACAATGAGCAGTTCTTC.

This rearrangement joins TRBV10-3 to TRBJ2-1, with 7 bases matching TRBD2. CDR1 is ENHRY and CDR2 is SYGVKD in the germline V gene. V shed 6 bases, J shed 4 bases, and the junction held 6 bases outside the gene matches. The CDR3 is 14 residues long. This chain's CDR3 is CAIRSSGAYNEQFF. The CDR3 DNA sequence: TGTGCCATCAGGTCTAGCGGCGCATACAATGAGCAGTTCTTC.

This clone was detected a few times. The rearrangement links TRBV14 to TRBJ2-1, with 12 nucleotides matching TRBD2. The V gene end was trimmed by 6 bases and the J gene end by 0 bases; junction bases not matched to a gene: 0. The CDR3 is 15 residues long. CDR1 is SGHDN, CDR2 FVKESK, per germline. CDR3 residues: CASRLAGGSYNEQFF. CDR3 coding DNA: TGTGCCAGCAGACTAGCGGGGGGCTCCTACAATGAGCAGTTCTTC.